This T cell receptor (beta chain) was found in a study of blood T cell repertoires in COVID-19. This clone was detected only a few times. After removal of 7 bases from V and 8 bases from J, the junction contained 8 bases not matched to a gene. CDR1 and CDR2 from the germline V gene are MNHEY and SVGAGI. CDR3 length: 15 residues. Here immunoSEQ multiplex PCR was the method, and the copy in TCRdb shows in-frame clones only, minus some. The sample gives over 200,000 clones, about 80% of which show up once; approximately 2% is in the top ten. Participants were placed into cohorts based on the clinical history they reported.

The chain joins TRBV6-5 to TRBJ1-6; 10 positions match TRBD1. The origin of this receptor is a man in his sixties who had recovered from COVID-19. Sequenced input: PBMCs or T cells enriched from blood (not recorded which). DNA of the CDR3: TGTGCCAGCAAAAGAGACAGGGGGCCTGATTCACCCCTCCACTTT. As protein: CASKRDRGPDSPLHF.